This T cell receptor (beta chain) was identified during a study of T-cell reconstitution after alpha-beta-depleted transplantation in children. For TCRbeta, the library was prepared with unique molecular identifiers. TCRdb ran MiXCR on the PCR reads and lists one entry per CDR3 protein. The repertoire holds about 15,000 distinct CDR3 sequences, with approximately 5.5% as singletons. This clonotype was counted many times. The antigen is not known. Findings and limits, study-wide: T-cell counts and diversity at one year post-transplant came mainly from newly produced T cells.

This CDR3 contains 13 residues. V was pared by 6 bases and J by 6 bases, with 17 bases between. Germline-derived CDR1 and CDR2 are DFQATT and SNEGSKA (reference sequence). The clonotype was recovered from a boy between 10 and 17 years old with acute lymphoblastic leukemia, due to receive a stem cell transplant. The chain combines TRBV20-1 with TRBJ1-2; D unresolved. The source was PBMCs, collected before TCRalphabeta/CD19-depleted stem cell transplant. CDR3 sequence (DNA): TGCAGTGCCTCGGATTATCGAGGAGATGGCTACACCTTC. This sequence encodes CSASDYRGDGYTF.